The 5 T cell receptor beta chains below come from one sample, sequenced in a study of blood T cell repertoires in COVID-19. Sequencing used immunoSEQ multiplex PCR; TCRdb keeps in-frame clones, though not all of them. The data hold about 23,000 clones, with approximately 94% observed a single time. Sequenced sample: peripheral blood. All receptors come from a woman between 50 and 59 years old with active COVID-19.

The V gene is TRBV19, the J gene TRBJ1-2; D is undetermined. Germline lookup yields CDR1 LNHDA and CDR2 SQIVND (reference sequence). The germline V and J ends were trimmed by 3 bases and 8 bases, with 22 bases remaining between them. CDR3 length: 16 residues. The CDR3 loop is CASSIPGRPSLGGYTF. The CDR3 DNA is TGTGCCAGTAGTATCCCGGGTCGTCCTAGCTTGGGAGGCTACACCTTC.

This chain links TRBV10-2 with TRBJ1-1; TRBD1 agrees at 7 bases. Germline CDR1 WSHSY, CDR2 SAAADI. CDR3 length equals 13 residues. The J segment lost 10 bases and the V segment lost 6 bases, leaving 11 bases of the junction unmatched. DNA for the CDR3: TGCGCCAGCAGCGAAAATTTACAGGGGCGAGCTTTCTTT. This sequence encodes CASSENLQGRAFF.

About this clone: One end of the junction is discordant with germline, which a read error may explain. The CDR3 spells CASSHTGDTAAFF. CDR3 bases: TGTGCCAGCAGCCACACAGGGGACACTGCAGCTTTCTTT. The chain carries TRBV6-2 or TRBV6-3 and TRBJ1-1; TRBD1 matches 7 bases. Per the germline V gene, CDR1 is MNHEY and CDR2 is SVGEGT. CDR3 length: 13 amino acids.

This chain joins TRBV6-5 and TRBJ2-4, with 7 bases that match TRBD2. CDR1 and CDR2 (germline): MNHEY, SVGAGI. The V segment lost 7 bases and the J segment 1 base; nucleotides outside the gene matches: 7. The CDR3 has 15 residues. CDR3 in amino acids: CASIGWEGAKNIQYF. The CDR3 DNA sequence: TGTGCCAGCATCGGATGGGAGGGGGCCAAAAACATTCAGTACTTC.

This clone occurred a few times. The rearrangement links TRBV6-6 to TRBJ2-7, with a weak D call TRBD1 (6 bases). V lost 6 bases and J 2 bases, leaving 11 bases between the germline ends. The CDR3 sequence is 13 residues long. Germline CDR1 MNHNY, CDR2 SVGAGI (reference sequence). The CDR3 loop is CASSRQDTYEQYF. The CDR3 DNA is TGTGCCAGCAGCCGACAGGACACCTACGAGCAGTACTTC.